The next 16 T cell receptor beta chains were all read from a single sample in a study of CD39 and CD103 CD8 tumor-infiltrating T cells. Produced via immunoSEQ multiplex PCR; TCRdb's table is partial and in-frame only. This table has approximately 7,900 clones, 50% to 75% appearing once. What was sequenced was CD8+ T cells sorted from blood. Documented subset: total memory CD8 T cells (CD45RA-CCR7+/-) from blood or uninvolved lymph node. These receptors were obtained from a human donor with head and neck squamous cell carcinoma.

This chain joins TRBV28 and TRBJ2-7, with TRBD1 identical over 8 bases. The CDR3 loop spans 14 amino acids. Germline assignment: CDR1 MDHEN and CDR2 SYDVKM. The V gene end was trimmed by 10 bases and the J gene end by 3 bases; junction bases not matched to a gene: 11. The CDR3 DNA sequence: TGTGCCACTCAGGGGGCAGGGTGGATCTACGAGCAGTACTTC. Translated: CATQGAGWIYEQYF.

This clone came up a few times. The chain couples TRBV2 to TRBJ2-7; 10 nucleotides line up with TRBD2. The V gene's germline CDR1 is SNHLY and CDR2 FYNNEI. Trimming at V came to 4 bases and at J to 5 bases, leaving 5 bases not matched to a gene. This CDR3 region has 14 residues. Written as DNA, the CDR3 is TGTGCCAGCAGTGTTATACTAGCGGGAAACGAGCAGTACTTC. Translated: CASSVILAGNEQYF.

This clone is a singleton in its sample. The chain recombines TRBV6-1 with TRBJ1-5; D call uncertain. Trimming took 7 bases from V and 0 from J, leaving 13 bases between them. The CDR3 totals 15 residues. Germline CDR1 MNHNS, CDR2 SASEGT. The CDR3 nucleotides are TGTGCCAGCACTAGCACAGCGGATAGCAATCAGCCCCAGCATTTT. This sequence encodes CASTSTADSNQPQHF.

This clone was seen just once. The rearrangement uses TRBV13 and TRBJ2-3; 9 nucleotides agree with TRBD1. After removal of 2 bases from V and 3 bases from J, the junction contained 6 bases not matched to a gene. Germline CDR1 reads PRHDT; CDR2 reads FYEKMQ (reference sequence). There are 16 residues in the CDR3. The CDR3 reads CASSLPGQGGTDTQYF. The CDR3 coding sequence is TGTGCCAGCAGCTTACCGGGACAGGGTGGTACAGATACGCAGTATTTT.

The rearrangement uses TRBV29-1 and TRBJ2-7, with TRBD2 as a possible D gene (6 bases). Trimming left V 6 bases short and J 6 bases short, with 9 bases between. The CDR3 contains 10 residues. Germline lookup yields CDR1 SQVTM and CDR2 ANQGSEA. For the CDR3, the DNA is TGCAGCGTCCAGACTAGCGAGCAGTACTTC. It codes for CSVQTSEQYF.

The rearrangement links TRBV5-1 to TRBJ2-6, with 10 bases aligning to TRBD1. Germline values: CDR1 SGHRS, CDR2 YFSETQ. V shed 0 bases, J shed 0 bases, and the junction held 9 bases outside the gene matches. CDR3 length equals 20 residues. CDR3 DNA sequence: TGCGCCAGCAGCTTGGAGCCCGGGACAGGGGTCACCTCTGGGGCCAACGTCCTGACTTTC. Translated, it gives CASSLEPGTGVTSGANVLTF.

The genes are TRBV2 and TRBJ1-2; D gene unclear. Deletions cut 0 bases from V and 8 bases from J, with 16 bases between. CDR3 length: 15 amino acids. Germline values: CDR1 SNHLY, CDR2 FYNNEI. DNA of the CDR3: TGTGCCAGCAGTGAAGCCCCGGACCGCCCCGGAGGCTACACCTTC. Translating gives CASSEAPDRPGGYTF.

This clone was found a few times. V usage is TRBV19 and J usage is TRBJ1-5, with D uncertain. Trimming pared 6 bases from V and 4 bases from J, leaving 16 bases between. CDR3 length: 15 amino acids. Germline V CDR1 and CDR2: LNHDA, SQIVND (reference sequence). The CDR3 spells CASSISWQFNQPQHF. The CDR3 DNA follows: TGTGCCAGTAGCATCTCGTGGCAGTTTAATCAGCCCCAGCATTTT.

The chain links TRBV7-9 to TRBJ2-7; D unclear. The CDR3 consists of 13 residues. Germline V gene lookup returns CDR1 SEHNR and CDR2 FQNEAQ (reference sequence). V gave up 4 bases and J gave up 3 bases, with 10 bases separating them. As DNA, the CDR3 is TGTGCCAGCAGCTCGACGTCTAGCTACGAGCAGTACTTC. Protein sequence: CASSSTSSYEQYF.

This chain joins TRBV29-1 and TRBJ1-1, with a weak D call TRBD1 (5 bases). Germline V gene data show CDR1 as SQVTM and CDR2 as ANQGSEA. The CDR3 consists of 11 residues. Trimming pared 5 bases from V and 6 bases from J, leaving 10 bases between. The CDR3 here is CSVRDVSEAFF. Here the CDR3 DNA reads TGCAGCGTTCGGGACGTATCTGAAGCTTTCTTT.

The chain is built from TRBV6-5 and TRBJ2-7, with TRBD1 matching 8 bases. Germline CDR1 reads MNHEY; CDR2 reads SVGAGI. V lost 0 bases and J lost 3; bases outside the gene matches: 7. CDR3 length: 16 residues. Here the CDR3 DNA reads TGTGCCAGCAGTTACTCGTCCGGACAGGGCTACTACGAGCAGTACTTC. Protein: CASSYSSGQGYYEQYF.

The chain has TRBV9 and TRBJ2-1, with D uncertain. This CDR3 has 15 amino acids. Trimming cost V 0 bases and J 4 bases, with 11 bases left between them. Germline assignment: CDR1 SGDLS and CDR2 YYNGEE. The CDR3 protein is CASSVENRAYNEQFF. For the CDR3, the DNA is TGTGCCAGCAGCGTAGAAAATAGGGCATACAATGAGCAGTTCTTC. Supplemented by reference TRBV9 and TRBJ2-1, the full variable domain reads DSGVTQTPKHLITATGQRVTLRCSPRSGDLSVYWYQQSLDQGLQFLIQYYNGEERAKGNILERFSAQQFPDLHSELNLSSLELGDSALYFCASSVENRAYNEQFFGPGTRLTVL.

This sequence joins TRBV4-3 and TRBJ1-1; TRBD1 aligns across 7 bases. The CDR3 is 14 residues long. Germline CDR1 reads LGHNA; CDR2 reads YSLEER. The ends lost 4 bases at V and 0 bases at J; junction bases unmatched: 2. The CDR3 DNA is TGCGCCAGCAGCCTCAGGGGGTTGAACACTGAAGCTTTCTTT. The encoded protein is CASSLRGLNTEAFF.

The chain links TRBV9 to TRBJ2-6; D is undetermined. V lost 3 bases and J lost 4, with 11 bases in between. The V gene's germline CDR1 is SGDLS and CDR2 YYNGEE. The length of the CDR3 is 15 residues. The CDR3 coding sequence is TGTGCCAGCAGCGCCAGCCTTTCAGGGGCCAACGTCCTGACTTTC. Its protein is CASSASLSGANVLTF.

This clone was seen a single time. The genes are TRBV6-6 and TRBJ2-1; no clear D gene. The CDR3 loop spans 14 amino acids. Trimming removed 3 bases at V and 4 bases at J, with 10 bases between. The germline gives CDR1 MNHNY, CDR2 SVGAGI (reference sequence). The CDR3 DNA reads as TGTGCCAGCAGTTATTTGGACGGTTACAATGAGCAGTTCTTC. Translated: CASSYLDGYNEQFF.

The V call is TRBV2, the J call TRBJ1-2; D is uncertain. The CDR3 contains 14 residues. Per germline, CDR1 SNHLY and CDR2 FYNNEI. V lost 1 base to trimming and J lost 4 bases, with 10 bases between them. The CDR3, as DNA: TGTGCCAGCAGTGAAGGGGCAGGTCTCTATGGCTACACCTTC. Amino acid sequence: CASSEGAGLYGYTF.